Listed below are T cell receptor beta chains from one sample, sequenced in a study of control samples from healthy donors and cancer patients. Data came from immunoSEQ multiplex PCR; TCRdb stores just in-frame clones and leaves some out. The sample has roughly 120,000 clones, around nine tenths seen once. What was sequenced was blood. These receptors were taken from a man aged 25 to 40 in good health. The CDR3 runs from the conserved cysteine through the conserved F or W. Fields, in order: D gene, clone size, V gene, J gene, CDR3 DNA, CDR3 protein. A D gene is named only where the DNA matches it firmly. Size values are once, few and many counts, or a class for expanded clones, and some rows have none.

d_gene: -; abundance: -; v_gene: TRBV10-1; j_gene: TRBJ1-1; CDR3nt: TGCGCCAGCAGAAGGACGGTGAACACTGAAGCTTTCTTT; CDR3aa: CASRRTVNTEAFF
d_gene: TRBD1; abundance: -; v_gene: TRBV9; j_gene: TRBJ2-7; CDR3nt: TGTGCCAGCAGCATGGGACAGGGTCACTACGAGCAGTACTTC; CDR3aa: CASSMGQGHYEQYF
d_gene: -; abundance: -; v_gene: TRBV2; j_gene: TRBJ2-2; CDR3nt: TGTGCCAGCAGAATGGTCTGGACCGGGGAGCTGTTTTTT; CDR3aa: CASRMVWTGELFF
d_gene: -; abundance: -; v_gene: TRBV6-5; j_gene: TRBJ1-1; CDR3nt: TGTGCCAGCAGGATGACGGAGAACACTGAAGCTTTCTTT; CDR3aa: CASRMTENTEAFF
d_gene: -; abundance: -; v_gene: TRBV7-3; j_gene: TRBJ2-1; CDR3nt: TGTGCCAGCAGCGATCCGGGGGGCCCCTACAATGAGCAGTTCTTC; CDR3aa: CASSDPGGPYNEQFF
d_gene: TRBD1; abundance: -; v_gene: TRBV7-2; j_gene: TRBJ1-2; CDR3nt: TGTGCCAGCAGCACGGGACAGGTCTATGGCTACACCTTC; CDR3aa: CASSTGQVYGYTF
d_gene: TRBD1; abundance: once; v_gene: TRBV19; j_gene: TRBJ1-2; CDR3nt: TGTGCCAGTAGTCGCCGGACAGGGGACTATGGCTACACCTTC; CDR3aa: CASSRRTGDYGYTF
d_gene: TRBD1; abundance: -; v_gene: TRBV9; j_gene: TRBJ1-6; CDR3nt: TGTGCCAGCAGCCCGGGACAGAGCTCCTATAATTCACCCCTCCACTTT; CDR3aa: CASSPGQSSYNSPLHF
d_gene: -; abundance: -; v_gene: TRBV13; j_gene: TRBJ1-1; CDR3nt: TGTGCCAGCAGCTTATGGGAGAACACTGAAGCTTTCTTT; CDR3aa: CASSLWENTEAFF
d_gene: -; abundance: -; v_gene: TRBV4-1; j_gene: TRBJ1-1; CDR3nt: TGCGCCAGCAGCCAAGACCGGTGGGCCGGGGTGAACACTGAAGCTTTCTTT; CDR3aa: CASSQDRWAGVNTEAFF
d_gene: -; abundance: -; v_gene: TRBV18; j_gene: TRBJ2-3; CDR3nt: TGTGCCAGCTCACCAATGGAGGGCAGATTTTCCACAGATACGCAGTATTTT; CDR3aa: CASSPMEGRFSTDTQYF
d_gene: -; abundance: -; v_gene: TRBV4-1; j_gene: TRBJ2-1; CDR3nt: TGCGCCAGCAGCCTGGGGCTGGGGGATGAGCAGTTCTTC; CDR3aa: CASSLGLGDEQFF
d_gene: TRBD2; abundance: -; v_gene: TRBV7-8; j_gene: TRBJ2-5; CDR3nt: TGTGCCAGCAGCTTCCGGACTAGCGGGGAGGAAGAGACCCAGTACTTC; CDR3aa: CASSFRTSGEEETQYF
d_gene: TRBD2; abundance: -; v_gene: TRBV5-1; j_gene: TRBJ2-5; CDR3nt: TGCGCCAGCAGCCTTAGCGGGGGGGCGAAGAGGGAGACCCAGTACTTC; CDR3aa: CASSLSGGAKRETQYF
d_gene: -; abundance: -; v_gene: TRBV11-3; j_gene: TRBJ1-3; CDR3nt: TGTGCCAGCAGCTCTTGGGGGACCTCTGGAAACACCATATATTTT; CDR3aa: CASSSWGTSGNTIYF
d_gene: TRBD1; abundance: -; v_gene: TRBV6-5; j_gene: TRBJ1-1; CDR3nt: TGTGCCAGCAGAACCGGGACAGGGGGGACTGAAGCTTTCTTT; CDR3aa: CASRTGTGGTEAFF
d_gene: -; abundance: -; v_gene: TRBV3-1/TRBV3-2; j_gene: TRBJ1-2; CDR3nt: TGTGCCAGCAGCCAAGACCCAGGGGACAATGGCTACACCTTC; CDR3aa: CASSQDPGDNGYTF
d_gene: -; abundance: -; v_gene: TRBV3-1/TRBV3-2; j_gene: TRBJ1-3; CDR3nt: TGTGCCAGCAGCCTCTCTGGAAACACCATATATTTT; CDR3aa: CASSLSGNTIYF
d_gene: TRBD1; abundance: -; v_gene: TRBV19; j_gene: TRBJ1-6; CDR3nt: TGTGCCAGTAGTATAATCAGCGGACAGGGCAATTCACCCCTCCACTTT; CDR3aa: CASSIISGQGNSPLHF
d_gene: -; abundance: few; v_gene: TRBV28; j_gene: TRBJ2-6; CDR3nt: TGTGCCAGCAGTTTATTGTTAGGGACTGGGGCCAACGTCCTGACTTTC; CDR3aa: CASSLLLGTGANVLTF
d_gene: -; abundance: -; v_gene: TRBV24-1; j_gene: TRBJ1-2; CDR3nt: TGTGCCACCAGTAGCGTTGACTATGGCTACACCTTC; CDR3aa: CATSSVDYGYTF
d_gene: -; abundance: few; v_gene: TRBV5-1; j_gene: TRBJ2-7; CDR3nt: TGCGCCAGCAGCCCTATTGGTGGTTCCGAGCAGTACTTC; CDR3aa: CASSPIGGSEQYF
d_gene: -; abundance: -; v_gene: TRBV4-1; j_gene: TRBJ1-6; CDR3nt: TGCGCCAGCAGCCAAGTCGGGGGGGATAATTCACCCCTCCACTTT; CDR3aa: CASSQVGGDNSPLHF
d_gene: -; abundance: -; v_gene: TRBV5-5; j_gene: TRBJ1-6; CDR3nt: TGTGCCAGCAGCTACCCACTGGGGGGAGACTATAATTCACCCCTCCACTTT; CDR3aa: CASSYPLGGDYNSPLHF
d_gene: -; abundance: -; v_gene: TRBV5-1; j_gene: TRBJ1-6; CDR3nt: TGCGCCAGCAGCCCCCGAAAAAGCTCCTATAATTCACCCCTCCACTTT; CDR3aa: CASSPRKSSYNSPLHF